A single TCR beta chain is shown here with its context. Time point indicated: newly diagnosed, previously untreated cHL patient sample. V lost 1 base and J lost 0; bases outside the gene matches: 6. The CDR3 totals 17 residues. CDR1 SEHNR and CDR2 FQNEAQ come from the germline V gene (reference sequence). This sample stems from a study of PD-1 blockade in classical Hodgkin lymphoma. TCRdb keeps only in-frame clones here, not all; method: immunoSEQ multiplex PCR. The table shows around 7,000 clones, with around 78% occurring only once. This chain connects TRBV7-9 to TRBJ2-3; TRBD2 matches 8 bases. The clonotype comes from a human donor with classical Hodgkin lymphoma. The source material was peripheral blood mononuclear cells (PBMCs). CDR3 protein: CASSLGGLDRSTDTQYF. The CDR3 nucleotides read TGTGCCAGCAGCTTAGGGGGACTAGACCGTAGCACAGATACGCAGTATTTT.